This T cell receptor (beta chain) is drawn from a study of cytomegalovirus exposure and HLA in healthy donors (TCRdb year 2017). Turning to the overall study: A later analysis indicated that the 120 or so validation repertoires were generated on the platform also employed for the approximately 690 repertoires of the first cohort. The study combined high-throughput TCR immunosequencing, statistical association of individual TCRs with disease status, and machine learning to predict cytomegalovirus infection status. Besides the first cohort of 666 subjects, a separate validation cohort made up of about 120 different subjects was used. The study was designed to test whether signatures of past pathogen exposure could be identified by cataloging public T cell receptors. Overall results and qualifications from the work: In the study, 150 to 200 TCR beta chains were listed as associated with cytomegalovirus. Three of the identified cytomegalovirus-associated TCR beta chains were confirmed in vitro to be specific for cytomegalovirus antigens. The authors suggested that the approach could potentially be extended to other disease states and immunological phenotypes. In both the original and validation cohorts, the classifier was reported to diagnose cytomegalovirus status with high specificity and sensitivity. A later analysis had no HLA typing for the validation cohort, so co-occurrence there was scored across all 120 or so repertoires. While some public TCRs were present in many individuals, most TCR sequences turned up only very rarely across donors. A later analysis found that TCRs clustered in the first cohort also tended to co-occur in the 120 validation repertoires, with 90% to 95% of cluster scores above 0.

The library came from the immunoSEQ multiplex PCR assay. Concerning the study's data processing: A statistical classification framework was developed to diagnose cytomegalovirus status using the catalog of TCR beta chain sequences. The source is immuneACCESS, and TCRdb retained only in-frame sequences with V and J called. Part of the clones is not carried over; for the studies checked, unresolved V genes explain less than half of this, and the remainder is unexplained. Clone size and the V and J calls come from that table; the DNA yielded D and trimming. The sample table shows about 82,000 clones, and roughly 94% are seen once. The top ten clones comprise under 0.9% of the sample. Separate from the roughly 650-subject first cohort, the validation cohort of over 90 subjects was the group to which the donors belonged. The CDR3 holds 16 amino acids from the cysteine to the phenylalanine. The kept DNA is CDR3 alone, 48 bases in frame from the first base. Trimmed from V: 3 bases; trimmed from J: 3 bases; junction bases lacking a gene match: 4. Sequences SEHNR (CDR1) and FQNEAQ (CDR2) are obtained from the germline V gene (reference sequence).

Notes on this clone: The target of this receptor is not known. Within one base of it there is no much larger clone, and no base qualities were kept.

The rearranged chain carries TRBV7-9 and TRBJ2-2, and TRBD2 aligns with 10 junction nucleotides. Source material: PBMCs. The source of this sequence is a woman between 18 and 29 years old in good health and CMV-seronegative. The CDR3 here reads CASSLLAGVDTGELFF. The sequenced DNA: TGTGCCAGCAGCTTGCTAGCGGGAGTCGACACCGGGGAGCTGTTTTTT.